This TCR beta chain was sequenced for a study of human T cells and chemical hapten exposure. Study-wide results and limits: Donors, who had alopecia, may show an immune response that differs from healthy people's.

This clonotype has at least ten counts. Its antigen is still unknown. Time point in this sample: pre-sensitization, week 0. Treatment reported: therapeutic diphenylcyclopropenone sensitization with weekly scalp DPC. Researchers sampled blood before each patch test went on. CDR1 is LGHNA and CDR2 is YNFKEQ in the germline V gene. The CDR3 spans 15 residues. The V segment lost 1 base and the J segment 3 bases; nucleotides outside the gene matches: 3. One entry per CDR3 protein, called by TCRdb with MiXCR from the RACE reads. This sample yields about 85,000 distinct CDR3 sequences, of which 8.5% are seen a single time; 2.5% to 3% belongs to the top ten.

The clonotype originates from a man in his forties or fifties with alopecia areata. Some clones in this sample may be carry-over from other donors' samples. V gene TRBV4-2 combines with J gene TRBJ2-5; TRBD2 aligns across 9 bases. The source was whole blood, collected in connection with sensitization to the hapten diphenylcyclopropenone (DPC). The CDR3 is CASSQVLAGKETQYF. The CDR3, as DNA: TGTGCCAGCAGCCAAGTGCTAGCGGGAAAAGAGACCCAGTACTTC.